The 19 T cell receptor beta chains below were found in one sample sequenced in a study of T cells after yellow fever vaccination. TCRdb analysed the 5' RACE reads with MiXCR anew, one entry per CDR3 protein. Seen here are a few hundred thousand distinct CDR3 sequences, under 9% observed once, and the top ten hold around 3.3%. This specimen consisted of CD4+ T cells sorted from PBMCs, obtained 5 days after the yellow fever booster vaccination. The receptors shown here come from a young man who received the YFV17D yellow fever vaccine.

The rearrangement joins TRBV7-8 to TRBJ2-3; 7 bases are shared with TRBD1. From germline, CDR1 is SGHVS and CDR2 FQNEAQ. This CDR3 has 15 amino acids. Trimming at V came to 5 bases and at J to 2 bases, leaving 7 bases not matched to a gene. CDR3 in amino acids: CASSRMTGSTDTQYF. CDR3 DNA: TGTGCCAGCAGCAGAATGACAGGGTCCACAGATACGCAGTATTTT.

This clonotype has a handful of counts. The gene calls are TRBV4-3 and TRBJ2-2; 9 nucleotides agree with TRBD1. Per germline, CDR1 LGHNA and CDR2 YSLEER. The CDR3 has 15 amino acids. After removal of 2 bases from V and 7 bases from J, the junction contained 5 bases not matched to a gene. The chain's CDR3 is CASSQNRGLGGELFF. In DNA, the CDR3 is TGCGCCAGCAGCCAAAACAGGGGGCTTGGCGGGGAGCTGTTTTTT.

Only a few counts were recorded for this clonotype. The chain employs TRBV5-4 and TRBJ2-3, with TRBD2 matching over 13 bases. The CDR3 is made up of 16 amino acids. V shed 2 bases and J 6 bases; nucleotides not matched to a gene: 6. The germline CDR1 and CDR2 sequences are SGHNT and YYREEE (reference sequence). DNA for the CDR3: TGTGCCAGCAGCTTTACTAGCGGGGGGGCCGGGGATACGCAGTATTTT. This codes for CASSFTSGGAGDTQYF.

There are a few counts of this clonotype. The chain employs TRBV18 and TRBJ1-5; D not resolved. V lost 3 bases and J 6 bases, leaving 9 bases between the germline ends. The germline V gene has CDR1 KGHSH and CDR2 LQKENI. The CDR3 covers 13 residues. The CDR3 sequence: CASSPGEAQPQHF. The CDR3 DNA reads TGTGCCAGCTCACCTGGCGAGGCTCAGCCCCAGCATTTT.

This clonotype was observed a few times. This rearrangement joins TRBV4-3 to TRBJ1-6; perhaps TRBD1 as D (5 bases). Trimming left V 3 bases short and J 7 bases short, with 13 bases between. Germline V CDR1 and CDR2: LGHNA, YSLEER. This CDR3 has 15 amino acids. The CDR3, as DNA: TGCGCCAGCAGCCAGTTGACAGCGGTAAATTCACCCCTCCACTTT. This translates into CASSQLTAVNSPLHF.

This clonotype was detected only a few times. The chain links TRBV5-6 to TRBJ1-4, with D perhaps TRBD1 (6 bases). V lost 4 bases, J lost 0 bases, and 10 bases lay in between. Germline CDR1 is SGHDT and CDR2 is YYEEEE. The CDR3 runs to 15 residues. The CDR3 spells CASSDRTATNEKLFF. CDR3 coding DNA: TGTGCCAGCAGCGACAGGACAGCAACTAATGAAAAACTGTTTTTT.

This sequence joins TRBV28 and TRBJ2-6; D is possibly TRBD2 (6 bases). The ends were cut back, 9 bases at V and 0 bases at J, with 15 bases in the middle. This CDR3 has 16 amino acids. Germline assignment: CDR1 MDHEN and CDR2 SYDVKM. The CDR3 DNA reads TGTGCCAGTCGGGGGACGACCTCCTCTGGGGCCAACGTCCTGACTTTC. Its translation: CASRGTTSSGANVLTF.

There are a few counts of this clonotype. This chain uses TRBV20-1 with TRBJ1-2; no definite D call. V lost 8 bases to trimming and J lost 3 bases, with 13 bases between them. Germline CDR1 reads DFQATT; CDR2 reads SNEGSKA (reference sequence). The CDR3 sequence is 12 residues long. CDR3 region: CSPRTLDYGYTF. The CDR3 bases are TGCAGTCCTCGGACCCTCGACTATGGCTACACCTTC.

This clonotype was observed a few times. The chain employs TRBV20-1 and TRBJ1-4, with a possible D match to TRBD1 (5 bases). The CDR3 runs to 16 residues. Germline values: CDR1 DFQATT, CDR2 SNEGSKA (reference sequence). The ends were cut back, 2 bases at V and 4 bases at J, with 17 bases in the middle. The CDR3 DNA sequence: TGCAGTGCTAGAAACTGGGTTGGGGGACTTAATGAAAAACTGTTTTTT. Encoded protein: CSARNWVGGLNEKLFF.

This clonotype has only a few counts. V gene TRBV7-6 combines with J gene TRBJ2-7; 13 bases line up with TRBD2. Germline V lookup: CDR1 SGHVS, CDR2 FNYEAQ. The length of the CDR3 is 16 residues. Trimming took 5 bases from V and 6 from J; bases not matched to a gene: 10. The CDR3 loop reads CASSTLLAGGRGEQYF. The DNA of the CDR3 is TGTGCCAGCAGCACCTTACTAGCGGGGGGGCGGGGCGAGCAGTACTTC.

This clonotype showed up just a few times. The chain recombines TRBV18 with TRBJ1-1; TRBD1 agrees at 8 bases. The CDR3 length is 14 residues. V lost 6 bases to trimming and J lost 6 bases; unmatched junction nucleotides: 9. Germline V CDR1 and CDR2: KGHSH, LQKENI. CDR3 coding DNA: TGTGCCAGCTCGCCAGGACAGGGAAGGGCTGAAGCTTTCTTT. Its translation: CASSPGQGRAEAFF. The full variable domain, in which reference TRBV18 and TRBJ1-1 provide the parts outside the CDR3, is NAGVMQNPRHLVRRRGQEARLRCSPMKGHSHVYWYRQLPEEGLKFMVYLQKENIIDESGMPKERFSAEFPKEGPSILRIQQVVRGDSAAYFCASSPGQGRAEAFFGQGTRLTVV.

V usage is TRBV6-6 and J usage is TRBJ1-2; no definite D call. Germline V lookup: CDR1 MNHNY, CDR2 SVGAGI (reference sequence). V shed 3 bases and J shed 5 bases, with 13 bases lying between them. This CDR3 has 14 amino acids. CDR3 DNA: TGTGCCAGCAGTTATAATCCCGGAAGTTATGGCTACACCTTC. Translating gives CASSYNPGSYGYTF.

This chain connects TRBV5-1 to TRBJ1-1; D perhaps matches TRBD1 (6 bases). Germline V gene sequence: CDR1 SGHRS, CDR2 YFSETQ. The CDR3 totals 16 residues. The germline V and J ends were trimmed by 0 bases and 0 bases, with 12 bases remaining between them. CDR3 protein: CASSLVRTAVNTEAFF. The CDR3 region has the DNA TGCGCCAGCAGCTTGGTCCGGACAGCGGTGAACACTGAAGCTTTCTTT.

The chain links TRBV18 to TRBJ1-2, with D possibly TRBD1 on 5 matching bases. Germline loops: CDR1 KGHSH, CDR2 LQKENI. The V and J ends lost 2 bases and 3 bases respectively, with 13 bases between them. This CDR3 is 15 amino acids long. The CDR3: CASSPSSGGDYGYTF. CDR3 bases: TGTGCCAGCTCACCAAGTAGTGGGGGTGACTATGGCTACACCTTC.

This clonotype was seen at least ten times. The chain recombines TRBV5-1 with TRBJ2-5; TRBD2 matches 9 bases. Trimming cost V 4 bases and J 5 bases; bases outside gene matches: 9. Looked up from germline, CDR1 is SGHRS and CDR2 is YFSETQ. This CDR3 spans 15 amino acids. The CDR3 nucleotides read TGCGCCAGCAGCCTGGATAGCGGGGGAGCCGAGACCCAGTACTTC. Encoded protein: CASSLDSGGAETQYF.

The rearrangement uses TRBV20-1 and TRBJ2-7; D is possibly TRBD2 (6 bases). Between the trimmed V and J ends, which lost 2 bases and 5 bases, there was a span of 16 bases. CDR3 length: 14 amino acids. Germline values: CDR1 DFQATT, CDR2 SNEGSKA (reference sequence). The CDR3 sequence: CSARIGGNTHEQYV. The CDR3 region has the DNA TGCAGTGCTAGAATCGGCGGGAACACCCACGAGCAGTACGTC.

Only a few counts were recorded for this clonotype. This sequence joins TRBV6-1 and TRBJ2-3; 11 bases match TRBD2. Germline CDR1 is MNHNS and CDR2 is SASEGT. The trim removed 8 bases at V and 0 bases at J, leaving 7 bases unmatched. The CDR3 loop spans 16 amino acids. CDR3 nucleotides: TGTGCCAGCTCCGGACTAGCGGGTCACAGCACAGATACGCAGTATTTT. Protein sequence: CASSGLAGHSTDTQYF.

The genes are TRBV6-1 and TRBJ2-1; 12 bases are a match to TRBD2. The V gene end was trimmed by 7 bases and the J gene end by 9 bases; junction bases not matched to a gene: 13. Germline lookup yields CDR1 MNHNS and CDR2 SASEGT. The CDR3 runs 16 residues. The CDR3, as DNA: TGTGCCAGCAAGTGGACCCCTAGCGGGGGGGCGGGTGAGCAGTTCTTC. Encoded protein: CASKWTPSGGAGEQFF.

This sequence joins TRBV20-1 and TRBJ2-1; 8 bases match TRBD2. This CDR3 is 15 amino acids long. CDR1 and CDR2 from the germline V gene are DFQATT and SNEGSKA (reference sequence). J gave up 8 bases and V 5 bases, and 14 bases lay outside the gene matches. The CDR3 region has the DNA TGCAGTGCTGAGCTTTATAGCGGGGAGGACGATGAGCAGTTCTTC. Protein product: CSAELYSGEDDEQFF.